This TCR beta chain was captured by sequencing in a study of T cells in Graves' hyperthyroidism and ophthalmopathy. General study findings and limits: From stable hyperthyroidism, ophthalmopathy was set apart by a 13 V-J model. Most clonotypes expanded in thyroid above 0.001 were likewise present in blood.

RNA transcripts served as the template for amplifying TCR beta CDR3 regions. The HTBI primer set was used in a first-round RT-PCR of the TCR CDR3. TCRdb reprocessed the multiplex PCR reads via MiXCR and lists one record per CDR3 protein. This sample has roughly 750,000 distinct CDR3 sequences; about a sixth occur once, and the top ten carry under 8.5%. Diagnosis relied on clinical symptoms, serum thyroxine and TRAb, thyroid ultrasound and orbital computed tomography. Turning to this clonotype: Its antigen is not identified.

Looked up from germline, CDR1 is ENHRY and CDR2 is SYGVKD. The CDR3 length is 12 residues. With 10 bases removed from V and 0 bases from J, the gap between germline ends came to 6 bases. The chain joins TRBV10-3 to TRBJ1-4, with unresolved D. Input material: blood. This receptor was identified in a man aged 18-30 years with Graves' hyperthyroidism. The CDR3 coding sequence is TGTGCCACCTCGGCAACTAATGAAAAACTGTTTTTT. Protein product: CATSATNEKLFF.